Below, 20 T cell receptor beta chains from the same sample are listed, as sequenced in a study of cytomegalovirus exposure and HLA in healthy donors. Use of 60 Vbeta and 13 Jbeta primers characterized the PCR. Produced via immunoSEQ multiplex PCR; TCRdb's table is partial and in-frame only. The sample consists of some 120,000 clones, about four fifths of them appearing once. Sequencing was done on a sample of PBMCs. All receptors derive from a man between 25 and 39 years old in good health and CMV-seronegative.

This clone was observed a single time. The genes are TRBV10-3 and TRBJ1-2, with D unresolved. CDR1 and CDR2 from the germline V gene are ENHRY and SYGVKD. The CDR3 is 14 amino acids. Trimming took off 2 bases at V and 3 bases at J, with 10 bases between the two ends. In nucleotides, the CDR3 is TGTGCCATCAGTGAGCCTCTAGGAGACTATGGCTACACCTTC. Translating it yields CAISEPLGDYGYTF.

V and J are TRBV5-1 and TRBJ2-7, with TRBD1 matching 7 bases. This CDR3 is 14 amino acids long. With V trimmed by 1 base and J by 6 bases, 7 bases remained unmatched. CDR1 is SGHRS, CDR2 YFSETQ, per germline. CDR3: CASSLTGAFFEQYF. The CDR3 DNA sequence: TGCGCCAGCAGCTTGACAGGGGCATTCTTCGAGCAGTACTTC. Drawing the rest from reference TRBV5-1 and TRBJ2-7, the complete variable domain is KAGVTQTPRYLIKTRGQQVTLSCSPISGHRSVSWYQQTPGQGLQFLFEYFSETQRNKGNFPGRFSGRQFSNSRSEMNVSTLELGDSALYLCASSLTGAFFEQYFGPGTRLTVT.

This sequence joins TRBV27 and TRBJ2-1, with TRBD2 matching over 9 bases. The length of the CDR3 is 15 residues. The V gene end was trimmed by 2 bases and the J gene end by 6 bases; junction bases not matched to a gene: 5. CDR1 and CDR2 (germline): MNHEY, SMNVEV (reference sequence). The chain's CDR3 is CASSLGLAGINEQFF. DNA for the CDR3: TGTGCCAGCAGTTTAGGGCTAGCGGGAATCAATGAGCAGTTCTTC.

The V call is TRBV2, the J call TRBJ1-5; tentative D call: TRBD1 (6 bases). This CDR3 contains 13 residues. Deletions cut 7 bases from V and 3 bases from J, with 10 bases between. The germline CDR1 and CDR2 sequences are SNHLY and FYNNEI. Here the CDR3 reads CASKGQSNQPQHF. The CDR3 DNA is TGTGCCAGCAAAGGACAGTCCAATCAGCCCCAGCATTTT.

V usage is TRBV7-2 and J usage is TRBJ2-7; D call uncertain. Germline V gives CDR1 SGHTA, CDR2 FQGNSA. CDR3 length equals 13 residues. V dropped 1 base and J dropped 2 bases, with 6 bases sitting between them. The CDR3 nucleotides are TGTGCCAGCAGCTTAGGCAGGACCTACGAGCAGTACTTC. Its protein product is CASSLGRTYEQYF.

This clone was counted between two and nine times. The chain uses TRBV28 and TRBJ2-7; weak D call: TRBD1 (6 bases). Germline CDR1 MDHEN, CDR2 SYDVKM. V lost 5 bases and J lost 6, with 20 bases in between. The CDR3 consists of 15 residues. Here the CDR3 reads CASSTGQGRFVEQYF. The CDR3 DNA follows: TGTGCCAGCAGTACAGGGCAGGGGCGGTTCGTCGAGCAGTACTTC.

In DNA form, the CDR3 reads TGCGCCAGCAGCTTGGTGGTCACGGCGGGAGTTTATAATGAGCAGTTCTTC. It encodes CASSLVVTAGVYNEQFF. The J gene is TRBJ2-1, the V gene TRBV5-1, with 7 bases lining up with TRBD2. The CDR3 extends over 17 amino acids. Germline loops: CDR1 SGHRS, CDR2 YFSETQ. Trimming at V came to 0 bases and at J to 7 bases, leaving 13 bases not matched to a gene.

The DNA of the CDR3 is TGTGCCAGAAGCTTGTGGCCAAGCTCCTACAATGAGCAGTTCTTC. It codes for CARSLWPSSYNEQFF. The genes are TRBV5-3 and TRBJ2-1; no definite D call. TRBV5-3 qualifies as an ORF whose function is uncertain. The CDR3 is made up of 15 amino acids. Trimming left V 1 base short and J 0 bases short, with 8 bases between.

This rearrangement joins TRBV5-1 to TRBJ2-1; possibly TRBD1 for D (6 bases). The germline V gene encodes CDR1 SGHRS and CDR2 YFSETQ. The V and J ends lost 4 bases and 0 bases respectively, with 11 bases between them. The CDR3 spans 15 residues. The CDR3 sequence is CASSPGQSSYNEQFF. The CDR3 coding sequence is TGCGCCAGCAGCCCAGGACAGAGCTCCTACAATGAGCAGTTCTTC. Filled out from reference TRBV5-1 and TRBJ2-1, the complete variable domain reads KAGVTQTPRYLIKTRGQQVTLSCSPISGHRSVSWYQQTPGQGLQFLFEYFSETQRNKGNFPGRFSGRQFSNSRSEMNVSTLELGDSALYLCASSPGQSSYNEQFFGPGTRLTVL.

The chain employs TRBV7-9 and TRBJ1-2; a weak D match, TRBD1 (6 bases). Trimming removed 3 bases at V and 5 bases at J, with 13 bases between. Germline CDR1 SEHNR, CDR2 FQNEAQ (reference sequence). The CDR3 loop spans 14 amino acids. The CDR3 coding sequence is TGTGCCAGCAGCTTGGACAGCCCGGGATATGGCTACACCTTC. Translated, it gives CASSLDSPGYGYTF.

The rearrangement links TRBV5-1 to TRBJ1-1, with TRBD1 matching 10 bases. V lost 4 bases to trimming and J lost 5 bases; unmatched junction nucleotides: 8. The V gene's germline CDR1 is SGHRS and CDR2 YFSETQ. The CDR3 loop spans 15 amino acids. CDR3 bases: TGCGCCAGCAGCACCGGACAGGGGGAGTTTACTGAAGCTTTCTTT. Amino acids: CASSTGQGEFTEAFF.

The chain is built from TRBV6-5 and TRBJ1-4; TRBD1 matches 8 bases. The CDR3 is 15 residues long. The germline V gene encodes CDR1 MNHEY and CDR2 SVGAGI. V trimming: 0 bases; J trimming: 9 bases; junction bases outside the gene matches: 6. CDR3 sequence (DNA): TGTGCCAGCAGTTACTCTCGGACAGGGCCTCAAAAACTGTTTTTT. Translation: CASSYSRTGPQKLFF.

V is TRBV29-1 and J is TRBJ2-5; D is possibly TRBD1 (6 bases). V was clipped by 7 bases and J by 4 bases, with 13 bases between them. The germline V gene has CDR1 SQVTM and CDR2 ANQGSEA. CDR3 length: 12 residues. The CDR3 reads CSGIQGAETQYF. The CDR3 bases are TGCAGCGGAATACAGGGTGCAGAGACCCAGTACTTC.

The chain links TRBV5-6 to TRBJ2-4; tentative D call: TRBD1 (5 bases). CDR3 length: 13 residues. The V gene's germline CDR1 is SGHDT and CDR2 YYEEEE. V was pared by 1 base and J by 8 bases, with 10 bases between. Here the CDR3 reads CASSLRTSHIQYF. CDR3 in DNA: TGTGCCAGCAGCTTGAGGACATCCCACATTCAGTACTTC.

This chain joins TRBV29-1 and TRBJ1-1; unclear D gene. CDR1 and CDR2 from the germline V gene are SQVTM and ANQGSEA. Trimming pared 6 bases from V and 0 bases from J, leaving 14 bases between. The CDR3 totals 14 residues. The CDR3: CSVQALRVNTEAFF. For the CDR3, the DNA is TGCAGCGTCCAGGCCCTTAGAGTGAACACTGAAGCTTTCTTT.

CDR3 in amino acids: CASSQAAQEGTEAFF. CDR3 in DNA: TGTGCCAGCAGCCAAGCTGCTCAGGAAGGCACTGAAGCTTTCTTT. The V and J genes are TRBV4-2 and TRBJ1-1; D is uncertain. Trimming stripped 1 base from V and 4 bases from J, with 13 bases between. Germline values: CDR1 LGHNA, CDR2 YNFKEQ. CDR3 length: 15 residues.

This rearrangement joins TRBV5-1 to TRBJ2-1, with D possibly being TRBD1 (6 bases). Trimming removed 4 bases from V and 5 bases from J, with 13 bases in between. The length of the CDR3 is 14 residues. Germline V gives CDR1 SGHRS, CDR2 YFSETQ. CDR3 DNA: TGCGCCAGCAGCGGGTTCAGGGGAGACAATGAGCAGTTCTTC. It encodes CASSGFRGDNEQFF. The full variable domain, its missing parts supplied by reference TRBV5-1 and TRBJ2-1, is KAGVTQTPRYLIKTRGQQVTLSCSPISGHRSVSWYQQTPGQGLQFLFEYFSETQRNKGNFPGRFSGRQFSNSRSEMNVSTLELGDSALYLCASSGFRGDNEQFFGPGTRLTVL.

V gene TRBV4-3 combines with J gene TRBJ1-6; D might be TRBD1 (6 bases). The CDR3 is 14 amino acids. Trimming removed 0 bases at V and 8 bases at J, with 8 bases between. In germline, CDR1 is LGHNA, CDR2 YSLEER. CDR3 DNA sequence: TGCGCCAGCAGCCAAGACCCAGGGGATTCACCCCTCCACTTT. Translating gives CASSQDPGDSPLHF.

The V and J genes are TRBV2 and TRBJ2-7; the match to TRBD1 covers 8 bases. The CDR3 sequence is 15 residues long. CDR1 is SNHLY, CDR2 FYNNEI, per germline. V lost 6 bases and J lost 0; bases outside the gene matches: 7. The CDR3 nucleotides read TGTGCCAGCAGCCAACAGGGGGAACTCTCCTACGAGCAGTACTTC. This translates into CASSQQGELSYEQYF. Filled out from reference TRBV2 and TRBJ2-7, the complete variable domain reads EPEVTQTPSHQVTQMGQEVILRCVPISNHLYFYWYRQILGQKVEFLVSFYNNEISEKSEIFDDQFSVERPDGSNFTLKIRSTKLEDSAMYFCASSQQGELSYEQYFGPGTRLTVT.

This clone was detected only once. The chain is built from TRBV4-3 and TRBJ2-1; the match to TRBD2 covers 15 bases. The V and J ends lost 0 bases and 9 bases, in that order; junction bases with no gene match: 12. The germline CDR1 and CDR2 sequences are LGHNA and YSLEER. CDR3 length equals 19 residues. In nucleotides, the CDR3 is TGCGCCAGCAGCCAAGATACGGCATTAAGGACTAGCGGGAGGGTTGAGCAGTTCTTC. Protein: CASSQDTALRTSGRVEQFF.